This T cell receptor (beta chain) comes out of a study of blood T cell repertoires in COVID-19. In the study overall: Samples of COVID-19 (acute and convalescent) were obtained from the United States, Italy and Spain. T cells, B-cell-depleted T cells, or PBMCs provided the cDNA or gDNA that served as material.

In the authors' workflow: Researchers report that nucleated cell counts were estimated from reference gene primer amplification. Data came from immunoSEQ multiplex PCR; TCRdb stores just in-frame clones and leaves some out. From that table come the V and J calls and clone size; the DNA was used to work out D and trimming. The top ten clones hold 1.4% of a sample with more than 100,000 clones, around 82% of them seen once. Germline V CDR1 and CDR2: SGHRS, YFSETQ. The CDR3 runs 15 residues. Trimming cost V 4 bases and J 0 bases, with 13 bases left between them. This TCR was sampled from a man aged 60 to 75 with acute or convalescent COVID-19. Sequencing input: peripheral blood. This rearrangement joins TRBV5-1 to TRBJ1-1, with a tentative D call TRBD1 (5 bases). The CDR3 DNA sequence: TGCGCCAGCAGCCCGACCCCAGGGATGAACACTGAAGCTTTCTTT. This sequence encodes CASSPTPGMNTEAFF.